A single sample is the source of the 21 T cell receptor beta chains below, sequenced in a study of post-analysis software for immune sequencing data. General study findings and limits: In patients, about 5 TRBV segments were more frequent than in controls, with TRBV5-6, TRBV5-1 and TRBV20-1 among them.

Carried by the TCR beta cDNA libraries were unique molecular identifiers. TCRdb used MiXCR to reprocess the PCR reads, holding one entry per CDR3 protein. This table has approximately 180,000 distinct CDR3 sequences, approximately 28% appearing once. Their target antigens are unknown. Material for sequencing was blood. The receptors were sampled from a girl aged 10-17 years with multiple sclerosis.

This clonotype came up a few times. The V call is TRBV5-6, the J call TRBJ2-5; D is unresolved. CDR1 is SGHDT and CDR2 is YYEEEE in the germline V gene. CDR3 size: 11 residues. V was trimmed by 1 base and J by 5 bases, leaving 3 bases between them. CDR3 protein: CASSLWETQYF. The CDR3 region has the DNA TGTGCCAGCAGCTTGTGGGAGACCCAGTACTTC.

For this clonotype: The junction departs from germline at one end; a sequencing error may be responsible. The rearrangement links TRBV6-2 or TRBV6-3 to TRBJ2-7; D perhaps matches TRBD2 (6 bases). The CDR3 runs to 16 residues. CDR1 MNHEY and CDR2 SVGEGT come from the germline V gene. CDR3 in amino acids: CTSSPKPSRRAYEQYF. CDR3 DNA: TGTACCAGCAGTCCAAAACCTAGCAGGAGGGCCTACGAGCAGTACTTC.

To note about this clonotype: A read error may be the cause here, since a much bigger clone is one base away. V is TRBV4-1 and J is TRBJ2-1, with a possible D match to TRBD2 (6 bases). Germline CDR1 and CDR2: MGHRA and YSYEKL. This CDR3 spans 14 amino acids. Written as DNA, the CDR3 is TGCACCAGCAGCCGGACGGGGGAGGTTAATGAGCAGTTCTTC. It translates to CTSSRTGEVNEQFF.

The chain recombines TRBV3-1 with TRBJ2-7; D gene uncertain. Germline values: CDR1 LGHDT, CDR2 YNNKEL (reference sequence). The CDR3 spans 13 residues. Trimming took off 4 bases at V and 8 bases at J, with 15 bases between the two ends. The CDR3 DNA reads as TGTGCCAGCAGCCCCTTATTCTCGGAAAAGCAGTACTTC. Translating it yields CASSPLFSEKQYF.

This clonotype was observed a few times. The chain couples TRBV29-1 to TRBJ1-4; D is possibly TRBD1 (5 bases). Germline values: CDR1 SQVTM, CDR2 ANQGSEA. The V gene lost 5 bases and the J gene lost 7 bases, with 26 bases spanning the gap. This CDR3 contains 17 residues. The CDR3 coding sequence is TGCAGCGTTCTTCAAGGTCGGTCCGGGGCCGGGGGTGAAAAACTGTTTTTT. Amino acid sequence: CSVLQGRSGAGGEKLFF.

This clonotype showed up many times. This chain connects TRBV5-4 to TRBJ2-5; 9 bases match TRBD1. This CDR3 comprises 13 residues. Germline V gene lookup returns CDR1 SGHNT and CDR2 YYREEE (reference sequence). V trimming: 3 bases; J trimming: 5 bases; junction bases outside the gene matches: 2. The CDR3 DNA reads as TGTGCCAGCAGCTCCGGACAGGGGGAGACCCAGTACTTC. Amino acids: CASSSGQGETQYF.

Of note for this clonotype: Relative to the germline gene, one junction end is altered; a read error may explain this. The chain combines TRBV29-1 with TRBJ2-1; D not resolved. This CDR3 is built from 14 residues. Germline V gene sequence: CDR1 SQVTM, CDR2 ANQGSEA. The DNA of the CDR3 is TGCAGCGTCGAAGCTGGGCCAGACTACAATGAGCAGTTCTTC. It codes for CSVEAGPDYNEQFF.

This clonotype was detected a few times. This chain connects TRBV2 to TRBJ1-2; the match to TRBD1 covers 8 bases. V was clipped by 8 bases and J by 2 bases; unmatched bases: 4. The CDR3 covers 13 residues. Germline lookup yields CDR1 SNHLY and CDR2 FYNNEI. CDR3 coding DNA: TGTGCCAGCCAGACAGGGGACAACTATGGCTACACCTTC. It encodes CASQTGDNYGYTF.

This clonotype was detected only once. V usage is TRBV6-6 and J usage is TRBJ1-1; D remains ambiguous. V gave up 4 bases and J gave up 3 bases, with 6 bases separating them. Germline values: CDR1 MNHNY, CDR2 SVGAGI (reference sequence). The CDR3 loop spans 12 amino acids. CDR3 nucleotide sequence: TGTGCCAGCAGTTGCTCTCACACTGAAGCTTTCTTT. Translation: CASSCSHTEAFF.

As concerns this clonotype: A much bigger clone sits one base away, suggesting this may be a read error. The chain is built from TRBV27 and TRBJ2-5, with 7 bases aligning to TRBD1. The J call could be wrong; TRBJ2-7 is a better fit for the DNA end. This CDR3 contains 13 residues. From germline, CDR1 is MNHEY and CDR2 SMNVEV (reference sequence). CDR3 in amino acids: CASSLDRAYEQYF. The CDR3 DNA is TGTGCCAGCAGTTTAGACAGGGCTTACGAGCAGTACTTC.

This clonotype has just a few counts. The chain is built from TRBV28 and TRBJ2-7; D may be TRBD1 or TRBD2 (6 bases each). V was clipped by 6 bases and J by 1 base, with 19 bases between them. The CDR3 covers 16 residues. The germline V gene has CDR1 MDHEN and CDR2 SYDVKM. The CDR3 spells CASRQGIRGRSYEQYF. The CDR3 bases are TGTGCCAGCAGACAAGGGATCCGGGGGCGGTCCTACGAGCAGTACTTC.

J is TRBJ1-1 and V is TRBV20-1; D might be TRBD1 (6 bases). CDR3 length: 13 residues. V gave up 4 bases and J gave up 0 bases, with 9 bases separating them. Germline lookup yields CDR1 DFQATT and CDR2 SNEGSKA (reference sequence). CDR3 sequence: CSATDSMNTEAFF. For the CDR3, the DNA is TGCAGTGCTACGGACAGCATGAACACTGAAGCTTTCTTT.

As regards this clonotype: A much larger clone differs from this one at a single base, so this may be a read error. The chain carries TRBV7-8 and TRBJ2-1; 12 nucleotides match TRBD2. V gave up 4 bases and J gave up 7 bases; unmatched junction bases: 5. The CDR3 loop spans 15 amino acids. The germline V gene has CDR1 SGHVS and CDR2 FQNEAQ. The CDR3 coding sequence is TGTGCCAGCAGCTCCCTAGCGGGAGGGAGGAATGAGCAGTTCTTC. Translated: CASSSLAGGRNEQFF.

This clonotype occurred a few times. The genes are TRBV28 and TRBJ2-4, with D maybe TRBD2 (7 bases). The CDR3 extends over 16 amino acids. CDR1 and CDR2 (germline): MDHEN, SYDVKM. V gave up 3 bases and J gave up 0 bases, with 12 bases separating them. The CDR3 DNA follows: TGTGCCAGCAGTTTGGGGGGGGCCTTAGCCAAAAACATTCAGTACTTC. It is translated as CASSLGGALAKNIQYF.

The chain combines TRBV20-1 with TRBJ1-1; maybe TRBD1 (5 bases). Germline V gene data show CDR1 as DFQATT and CDR2 as SNEGSKA (reference sequence). This CDR3 has 14 amino acids. The V and J ends lost 0 bases and 3 bases respectively, with 11 bases between them. This CDR3 is CSARDLGGDTEAFF. CDR3 nucleotides: TGCAGTGCTAGAGATCTCGGGGGGGACACTGAAGCTTTCTTT.

This clonotype was seen ten or more times. V is TRBV15 and J is TRBJ2-1; 8 nucleotides agree with TRBD2. The V and J ends lost 9 bases and 8 bases, in that order; junction bases with no gene match: 9. CDR1 and CDR2 from the germline V gene are LNHNV and YYDKDF (reference sequence). CDR3 length equals 13 residues. The CDR3 loop reads CATSGTRGDEQFF. Here the CDR3 DNA reads TGTGCCACATCCGGGACTAGGGGGGATGAGCAGTTCTTC.

This clonotype was counted between two and nine times. V is TRBV24-1 and J is TRBJ1-2; D is ambiguous. From germline, CDR1 is KGHDR and CDR2 SFDVKD. CDR3 length equals 14 residues. V was shortened by 7 bases and J by 5 bases, with 16 bases between the two germline ends. CDR3 DNA: TGTGCCACCAGGGAATCCCACTTAGATTATGGCTACACCTTC. This gives the protein CATRESHLDYGYTF.

There are many counts of this clonotype. The rearrangement joins TRBV20-1 to TRBJ2-3, with D possibly being TRBD2 (6 bases). CDR1 is DFQATT and CDR2 is SNEGSKA in the germline V gene (reference sequence). V was clipped by 1 base and J by 4 bases, with 18 bases between them. The CDR3 is made up of 16 amino acids. CDR3 DNA sequence: TGCAGTGCTAGAGGATGGGATTGGAGGGTCGCAGATACGCAGTATTTT. It encodes CSARGWDWRVADTQYF.

For this clonotype: This may come from a read error, since a much larger clone is one base off. In nucleotides, the CDR3 is TGTGTCAGCAGCAGGGGAGACTATGGCTACACCTTC. The encoded protein is CVSSRGDYGYTF. This sequence joins TRBV6-5 and TRBJ1-2; tentative D call: TRBD1 (6 bases). Germline V gene data show CDR1 as MNHEY and CDR2 as SVGAGI. The CDR3 sequence is 12 residues long.

This clonotype has a single count. This rearrangement joins TRBV5-1 to TRBJ2-1, with D maybe TRBD2 (6 bases). Trimming took 1 base from V and 0 from J, leaving 14 bases between them. Germline values: CDR1 SGHRS, CDR2 YFSETQ. CDR3 length: 17 residues. In nucleotides, the CDR3 is TGCGCCAGCAGCTTGAGGGCTAGCGTTGACTCCTACAATGAGCAGTTCTTC. Translating it yields CASSLRASVDSYNEQFF.

On this clonotype: A much larger clone sits a single nucleotide away, making a read error possible. V gene TRBV10-3 combines with J gene TRBJ1-2; 8 nucleotides match TRBD1. The junction had 7 bases not matched to a gene; V was cut back by 5 bases and J by 8 bases. Germline CDR1 and CDR2: ENHRY and SYGVKD. The CDR3 has 13 residues. CDR3 sequence: CAISNGQGWGYTF. DNA of the CDR3: TGTGCCATCAGTAATGGACAGGGCTGGGGCTACACCTTC.